The 30 T cell receptor beta chains in this list originate from one sample, sequenced in a study of a mutant IDH1 vaccine in newly diagnosed glioma. Measured with immunoSEQ multiplex PCR; TCRdb has only the in-frame clones, and not every one. Here the sample spans about 94,000 clones, roughly 90% being singletons. Their antigens are not known. Time point described: week 47, end of study. Every vaccine dose comprised 300 ug of mutant IDH1 20-mer peptide plus topical imiquimod. The sequenced sample was PBMCs, obtained from a glioma patient whose treatment included an IDH1 peptide vaccine. The receptor source for this set is a woman in her fifties or sixties with glioma.

The gene calls are TRBV11-2 and TRBJ2-1; D is ambiguous. V lost 8 bases and J lost 1, with 15 bases in between. The CDR3 consists of 15 residues. Germline V lookup: CDR1 SGHAT, CDR2 FQNNGV. The CDR3 protein is CASRSPLQSYNEQFF. Here the CDR3 DNA reads TGTGCCAGCCGCTCACCCTTACAGTCCTACAATGAGCAGTTCTTC.

The chain recombines TRBV7-4 with TRBJ2-1, with 12 bases lining up with TRBD1. This CDR3 region has 15 residues. Germline V gene sequence: CDR1 SGHVT, CDR2 SQSDAQ. J gave up 9 bases and V 4 bases, and 7 bases lay outside the gene matches. This CDR3 is CASSSPGQGAGEQFF. The CDR3 DNA follows: TGTGCCAGCAGCTCCCCGGGACAGGGGGCAGGTGAGCAGTTCTTC.

This chain connects TRBV5-4 to TRBJ1-3; 11 nucleotides line up with TRBD1. Trimming removed 2 bases from V and 5 bases from J; junction bases left unmatched: 3. The CDR3 spans 15 residues. Looked up from germline, CDR1 is SGHNT and CDR2 is YYREEE (reference sequence). CDR3 protein: CASSLGTGGRNTIYF. The CDR3, as DNA: TGTGCCAGCAGCTTAGGGACAGGGGGGAGAAACACCATATATTTT. The variable domain in full, with the rest retrieved from reference TRBV5-4 and TRBJ1-3, is ETGVTQSPTHLIKTRGQQVTLRCSSQSGHNTVSWYQQALGQGPQFIFQYYREEENGRGNFPPRFSGLQFPNYSSELNVNALELDDSALYLCASSLGTGGRNTIYFGEGSWLTVV.

The CDR3: CASSLTGLQPQHF. CDR3 nucleotide sequence: TGTGCCAGCAGTTTGACAGGGCTTCAGCCCCAGCATTTT. V and J are TRBV6-1 and TRBJ1-5; TRBD1 matches at 7 bases. CDR1 and CDR2 (germline): MNHNS, SASEGT. The CDR3 extends over 13 amino acids. V lost 5 bases and J lost 6; bases outside the gene matches: 4.

The chain links TRBV28 to TRBJ2-3; 13 positions match TRBD2. Germline trimming cut 5 bases from V and 3 bases from J; bases unmatched to any gene: 17. The germline CDR1 and CDR2 sequences are MDHEN and SYDVKM. This CDR3 is 20 amino acids long. The CDR3 DNA is TGTGCCAGCAGTCCCCACTCCCGGGACTTGGGACTAGCGGGGACAGATACGCAGTATTTT. It is translated as CASSPHSRDLGLAGTDTQYF.

The chain has TRBV6-1 and TRBJ2-3; D is undetermined. The germline CDR1 and CDR2 sequences are MNHNS and SASEGT. V was cut by 3 bases and J by 5 bases, with 9 bases left in between. This CDR3 spans 13 amino acids. CDR3 coding DNA: TGTGCCAGCAGTGATAGGTGGCTAGATACGCAGTATTTT. Amino acids: CASSDRWLDTQYF.

The rearrangement links TRBV7-2 to TRBJ1-5, with D possibly being TRBD1 (5 bases). V was shortened by 5 bases and J by 4 bases, with 9 bases between the two germline ends. This CDR3 contains 13 residues. Looked up from germline, CDR1 is SGHTA and CDR2 is FQGNSA. CDR3 loop: CASSQQGNQPQHF. In nucleotides, the CDR3 is TGTGCCAGCAGCCAGCAGGGAAATCAGCCCCAGCATTTT. The variable domain in full, completed from reference TRBV7-2 and TRBJ1-5, reads GAGVSQSPSNKVTEKGKDVELRCDPISGHTALYWYRQSLGQGLEFLIYFQGNSAPDKSGLPSDRFSAERTGGSVSTLTIQRTQQEDSAVYLCASSQQGNQPQHFGDGTRLSIL.

The genes are TRBV28 and TRBJ1-2, with D uncertain. Trimming shortened V by 7 bases and J by 5 bases, and 8 bases separated the two germline ends. CDR3 length: 11 residues. The germline CDR1 and CDR2 sequences are MDHEN and SYDVKM. The CDR3 region has the DNA TGTGCCAGCACCCTAGGGTATGGCTACACCTTC. As protein: CASTLGYGYTF.

V and J are TRBV19 and TRBJ1-5; D not resolved. The CDR3 sequence is 16 residues long. Germline CDR1 is LNHDA and CDR2 is SQIVND (reference sequence). Trimming took off 4 bases at V and 2 bases at J, with 15 bases between the two ends. CDR3 region: CASSRTTGSRNQPQHF. The CDR3, as DNA: TGTGCCAGTAGTAGAACGACCGGGTCGCGCAATCAGCCCCAGCATTTT.

The rearrangement links TRBV10-3 to TRBJ1-2, with D unresolved. This CDR3 spans 15 amino acids. The germline V gene encodes CDR1 ENHRY and CDR2 SYGVKD. Trimming stripped 2 bases from V and 2 bases from J, with 12 bases between. The CDR3 nucleotides are TGTGCCATCAGTGAGGTCAGTTTGGGGAACTATGGCTACACCTTC. Residues: CAISEVSLGNYGYTF.

The chain combines TRBV29-1 with TRBJ2-1; D gene ambiguous. CDR1 is SQVTM and CDR2 is ANQGSEA in the germline V gene. V dropped 4 bases and J dropped 2 bases, with 6 bases sitting between them. The length of the CDR3 is 12 residues. The CDR3 protein is CSVGRTYNEQFF. The DNA for the CDR3 is TGCAGCGTTGGGCGGACCTACAATGAGCAGTTCTTC.

This clone was counted a single time. The rearrangement joins TRBV12-5 to TRBJ2-3; 8 bases match TRBD2. This CDR3 has 13 amino acids. The trim removed 5 bases at V and 4 bases at J, leaving 2 bases unmatched. The germline CDR1 and CDR2 sequences are LGHNT and FRNRAP. For the CDR3, the DNA is TGTGCTAGTGGTCCCGGGAGGGCAGATACGCAGTATTTT. It yields the protein CASGPGRADTQYF.

The J gene is TRBJ1-4, the V gene TRBV10-3; the match to TRBD1 covers 10 bases. The germline V gene has CDR1 ENHRY and CDR2 SYGVKD. With 11 bases clipped from V and 8 bases from J, the junction kept 11 bases outside the gene matches. The CDR3 runs to 14 residues. The CDR3 is CAAGQGDRVEKLFF. For the CDR3, the DNA is TGTGCCGCTGGACAGGGGGATCGCGTCGAAAAACTGTTTTTT.

This clone was recorded only once. This chain links TRBV6-5 with TRBJ2-5, with 10 bases lining up with TRBD2. The CDR3 sequence is 14 residues long. V lost 8 bases to trimming and J lost 7 bases; unmatched junction nucleotides: 10. Looked up from germline, CDR1 is MNHEY and CDR2 is SVGAGI. The CDR3 DNA reads TGTGCCAGCTCGAGACTAGCGGGTATTGGGACCCAGTACTTC. Its protein is CASSRLAGIGTQYF.

The chain has TRBV19 and TRBJ1-4; D is unresolved. Germline CDR1 and CDR2: LNHDA and SQIVND (reference sequence). The CDR3 spans 14 residues. Trimming took 7 bases from V and 8 from J, leaving 17 bases between them. DNA of the CDR3: TGTGCCAGTACCCCAGGACTTTCTCGGGAAAAACTGTTTTTT. Encoded protein: CASTPGLSREKLFF.

V is TRBV5-4 and J is TRBJ2-7; the D call may be TRBD1 or TRBD2 (6 bases each). V lost 4 bases and J lost 5, with 22 bases in between. CDR1 and CDR2 (germline): SGHNT, YYREEE (reference sequence). This CDR3 region has 16 residues. The CDR3 nucleotides read TGTGCCAGCAGCACCGCGGGGTGGAAGGGGGGCAACGAGCAGTACTTC. Protein sequence: CASSTAGWKGGNEQYF.

The chain has TRBV11-2 and TRBJ2-7; D remains ambiguous. V lost 2 bases to trimming and J lost 0 bases, with 11 bases between them. The CDR3 has 15 residues. The V gene's germline CDR1 is SGHAT and CDR2 FQNNGV. In DNA form, the CDR3 reads TGTGCCAGCAGCTTATCCCCTTCGACCTCCTACGAGCAGTACTTC. This gives the protein CASSLSPSTSYEQYF.

This clone is a singleton in its sample. V usage is TRBV30 and J usage is TRBJ1-1; a possible D gene is TRBD1 (5 bases). V was clipped by 2 bases and J by 7 bases, with 11 bases between them. This CDR3 region has 12 residues. Germline lookup yields CDR1 GTSNPN and CDR2 SVGIG (reference sequence). The CDR3 is CAWSQGEYEAFF. DNA for the CDR3: TGTGCCTGGAGTCAAGGGGAGTATGAAGCTTTCTTT.

The chain uses TRBV19 and TRBJ1-1; D is ambiguous. With 3 bases removed from V and 7 bases from J, the gap between germline ends came to 9 bases. The CDR3 loop spans 12 amino acids. CDR1 LNHDA and CDR2 SQIVND come from the germline V gene (reference sequence). The DNA of the CDR3 is TGTGCCAGTAGTATCCCAGGAAGTGAAGCTTTCTTT. Translating it yields CASSIPGSEAFF.

J is TRBJ1-1 and V is TRBV9; D is unresolved. The V gene lost 1 base and the J gene lost 5 bases, with 9 bases spanning the gap. The CDR3 covers 13 residues. The germline CDR1 and CDR2 sequences are SGDLS and YYNGEE. For the CDR3, the DNA is TGTGCCAGCAGCGTAACAGAAGGAACTGAAGCTTTCTTT. This codes for CASSVTEGTEAFF.

CDR3 protein: CASSQGRNWGTHAKNIQYF. In nucleotides, the CDR3 is TGTGCCAGCAGCCAGGGAAGAAACTGGGGGACCCATGCCAAAAACATTCAGTACTTC. The V gene is TRBV11-1, the J gene TRBJ2-4, with D tentatively TRBD1 or TRBD2 (5 bases each). Trimming took off 5 bases at V and 1 base at J, with 24 bases between the two ends. The CDR3 loop spans 19 amino acids. CDR1 and CDR2 (germline): SGHAT, FQDESV (reference sequence). The whole variable domain, filled in from reference TRBV11-1 and TRBJ2-4, reads EAEVAQSPRYKITEKSQAVAFWCDPISGHATLYWYRQILGQGPELLVQFQDESVVDDSQLPKDRFSAERLKGVDSTLKIQPAELGDSAMYLCASSQGRNWGTHAKNIQYFGAGTRLSVL.

V is TRBV28 and J is TRBJ1-1, with TRBD1 matching over 10 bases. The V gene end was trimmed by 0 bases and the J gene end by 8 bases; junction bases not matched to a gene: 3. The CDR3 runs to 14 residues. The germline V gene encodes CDR1 MDHEN and CDR2 SYDVKM. CDR3 residues: CASSLWRQGAEAFF. Written as DNA, the CDR3 is TGTGCCAGCAGTTTATGGCGACAGGGGGCGGAAGCTTTCTTT.

The chain combines TRBV7-9 with TRBJ1-6; the D gene is possibly TRBD1 (5 bases). This CDR3 spans 15 amino acids. With 4 bases removed from V and 6 bases from J, the gap between germline ends came to 13 bases. Germline CDR1 is SEHNR and CDR2 is FQNEAQ (reference sequence). This chain's CDR3 is CASSWVGGVNSPLHF. DNA of the CDR3: TGTGCCAGCAGCTGGGTTGGGGGGGTTAATTCACCCCTCCACTTT.

The chain links TRBV4-1 to TRBJ2-7; 10 positions match TRBD1. V trimming: 3 bases; J trimming: 5 bases; junction bases outside the gene matches: 7. The V gene's germline CDR1 is MGHRA and CDR2 YSYEKL. This CDR3 is built from 15 residues. The CDR3 is CASSQGQGRVHEQYF. The CDR3 coding sequence is TGCGCCAGCAGCCAGGGACAGGGGAGGGTCCACGAGCAGTACTTC.

J is TRBJ1-5 and V is TRBV10-3; a possible D gene is TRBD1 (6 bases). The CDR3 is 15 amino acids. Per germline, CDR1 ENHRY and CDR2 SYGVKD. V was cut by 2 bases and J by 3 bases, with 11 bases left in between. CDR3 nucleotide sequence: TGTGCCATCAGTGAGGGAACAGGGTACAATCAGCCCCAGCATTTT. Its translation: CAISEGTGYNQPQHF.

The chain uses TRBV30 and TRBJ1-1; TRBD1 might be the D (6 bases). Per germline, CDR1 GTSNPN and CDR2 SVGIG (reference sequence). Trimming took 4 bases from V and 11 from J, leaving 20 bases between them. The CDR3 has 13 residues. The CDR3, as DNA: TGTGCCTGGAACAGGGAGAAGGCTCAGCGGGCTTTCTTT. It encodes CAWNREKAQRAFF.

The gene calls are TRBV27 and TRBJ1-6; 9 bases map to TRBD1. Losses at the gene ends were 8 bases for V and 8 bases for J; bases not matched to a gene: 1. CDR1 and CDR2 (germline): MNHEY, SMNVEV (reference sequence). The CDR3 runs 12 residues. CDR3 sequence: CASRDRDSPLHF. The DNA of the CDR3 is TGTGCCAGCCGGGACAGGGATTCACCCCTCCACTTT.

The chain has TRBV6-5 and TRBJ2-5; D unclear. The CDR3 runs 13 residues. The germline V and J ends were trimmed by 0 bases and 4 bases, with 6 bases remaining between them. The germline V gene encodes CDR1 MNHEY and CDR2 SVGAGI. This CDR3 reads CASSYSPGETQYF. The CDR3 region has the DNA TGTGCCAGCAGTTACTCACCGGGAGAGACCCAGTACTTC.

This clone was observed a handful of times. CDR3 region: CASRRASNLEYNEQFF. The CDR3 region has the DNA TGCGCCAGCAGAAGGGCCTCGAATTTGGAGTACAATGAGCAGTTCTTC. The V call is TRBV5-1, the J call TRBJ2-1; D remains ambiguous. Trimming pared 5 bases from V and 4 bases from J, leaving 19 bases between. Germline-derived CDR1 and CDR2 are SGHRS and YFSETQ. This CDR3 region has 16 residues. Supplemented by reference TRBV5-1 and TRBJ2-1, the full variable domain reads KAGVTQTPRYLIKTRGQQVTLSCSPISGHRSVSWYQQTPGQGLQFLFEYFSETQRNKGNFPGRFSGRQFSNSRSEMNVSTLELGDSALYLCASRRASNLEYNEQFFGPGTRLTVL.

The DNA for the CDR3 is TGTGCCAGCAGCCAAGGGACTAGGGAGGGGAACACCGGGGAGCTGTTTTTT. This encodes CASSQGTREGNTGELFF. This rearrangement joins TRBV5-4 to TRBJ2-2; 8 bases line up with TRBD2. The CDR3 runs 17 residues. Unmatched junction bases numbered 9, after V lost 4 bases and J lost 1 base. The V gene's germline CDR1 is SGHNT and CDR2 YYREEE (reference sequence).